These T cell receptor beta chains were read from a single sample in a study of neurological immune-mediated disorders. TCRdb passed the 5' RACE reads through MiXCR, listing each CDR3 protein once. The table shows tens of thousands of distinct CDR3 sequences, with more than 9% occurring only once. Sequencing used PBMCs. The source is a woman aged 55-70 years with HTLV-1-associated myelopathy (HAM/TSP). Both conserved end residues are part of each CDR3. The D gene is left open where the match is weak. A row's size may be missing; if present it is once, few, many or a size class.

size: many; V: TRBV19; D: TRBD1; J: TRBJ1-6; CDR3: CASSTDRRDSPLHF; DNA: TGTGCCAGTAGTACGGACAGGAGGGATTCACCCCTCCACTTT
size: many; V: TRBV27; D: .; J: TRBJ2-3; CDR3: CASSSHGTDTQYF; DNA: TGTGCCAGCAGTTCTCACGGCACAGATACGCAGTATTTT
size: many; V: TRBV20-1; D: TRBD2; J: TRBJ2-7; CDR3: CSARPRTSGLPSYEQYF; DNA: TGCAGTGCTAGACCCCGGACTAGCGGACTACCTTCCTACGAGCAGTACTTC
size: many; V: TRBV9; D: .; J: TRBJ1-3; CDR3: CASSVDGWTGNTIYF; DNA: TGTGCCAGCAGCGTAGATGGGTGGACAGGAAACACCATATATTTT
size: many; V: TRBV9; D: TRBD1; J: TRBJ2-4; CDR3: CASSRPGQGDKNIQYF; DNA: TGTGCCAGCAGCAGACCGGGACAGGGGGACAAAAACATTCAGTACTTC
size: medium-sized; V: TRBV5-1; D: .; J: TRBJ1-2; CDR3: CASSLAAGSFYGYTF; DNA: TGCGCCAGCAGCTTGGCGGCAGGGAGTTTCTATGGCTACACCTTC
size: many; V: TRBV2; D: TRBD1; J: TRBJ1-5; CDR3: CASSVAGQANQPQHF; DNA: TGTGCCAGCAGTGTCGCGGGACAGGCAAATCAGCCCCAGCATTTT
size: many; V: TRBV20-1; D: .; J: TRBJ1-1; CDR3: CSARYPTGERGTEAFF; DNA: TGCAGTGCTAGATATCCCACGGGGGAGAGGGGCACTGAAGCTTTCTTT
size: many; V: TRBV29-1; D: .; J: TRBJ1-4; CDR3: CSVEEGEKLFF; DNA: TGCAGCGTTGAAGAAGGTGAAAAACTGTTTTTT
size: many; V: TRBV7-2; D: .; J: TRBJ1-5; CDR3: CASSFLGPGQPQHF; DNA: TGTGCCAGCAGCTTTCTGGGTCCTGGTCAGCCCCAGCATTTT
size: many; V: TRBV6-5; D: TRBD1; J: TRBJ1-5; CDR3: CASSSQGGWSNQPQHF; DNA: TGTGCCAGCAGTTCACAGGGGGGATGGAGCAATCAGCCCCAGCATTTT
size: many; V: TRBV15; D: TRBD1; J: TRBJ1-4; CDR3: CATSSPSLGQWNEKLFF; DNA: TGTGCCACCAGCAGCCCTTCCCTGGGACAGTGGAATGAAAAACTGTTTTTT
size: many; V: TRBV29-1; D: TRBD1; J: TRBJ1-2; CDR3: CSVGGQGGYTF; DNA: TGCAGCGTTGGAGGACAGGGTGGCTACACCTTC
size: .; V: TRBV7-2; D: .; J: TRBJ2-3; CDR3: CASSSRPGPTTDTQYF; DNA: TGTGCCAGCAGCTCACGTCCAGGTCCGACCACAGATACGCAGTATTTT
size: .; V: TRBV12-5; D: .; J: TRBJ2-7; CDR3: CASGSLSAPYEQYF; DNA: TGTGCTAGTGGTTCTCTAAGTGCCCCCTACGAGCAGTACTTC
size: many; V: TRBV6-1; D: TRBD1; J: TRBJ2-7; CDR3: CASRWTGPSYEQYF; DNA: TGTGCCAGCAGATGGACAGGGCCATCCTACGAGCAGTACTTC
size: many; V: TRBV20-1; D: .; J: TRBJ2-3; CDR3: CSAREQGRGTDTQYF; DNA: TGCAGTGCTAGAGAACAGGGAAGGGGCACAGATACGCAGTATTTT
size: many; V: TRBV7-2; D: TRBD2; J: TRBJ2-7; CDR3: CASSLSFGLAGDPYEQYF; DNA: TGTGCCAGCAGCTTATCGTTCGGGCTAGCGGGGGACCCCTACGAGCAGTACTTC
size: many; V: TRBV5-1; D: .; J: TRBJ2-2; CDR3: CASSLGQGLNTGELFF; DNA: TGCGCCAGCAGCTTGGGTCAGGGACTCAACACCGGGGAGCTGTTTTTT
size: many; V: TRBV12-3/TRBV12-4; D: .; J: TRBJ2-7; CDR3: CASSLKSDYEQYF; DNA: TGTGCCAGCAGTTTAAAATCCGACTACGAGCAGTACTTC
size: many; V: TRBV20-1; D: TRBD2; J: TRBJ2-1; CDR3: CSARELTRLAGRPNEQFF; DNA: TGCAGTGCTAGAGAACTTACCCGCCTAGCGGGGCGTCCCAATGAGCAGTTCTTC
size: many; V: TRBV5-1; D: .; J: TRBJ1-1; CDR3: CASSFLQVSGADTEAFF; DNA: TGCGCCAGCAGCTTTTTGCAGGTTTCAGGGGCTGACACTGAAGCTTTCTTT
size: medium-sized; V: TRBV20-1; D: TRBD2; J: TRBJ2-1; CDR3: CSAGVPGLRSGEQFF; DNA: TGCAGTGCTGGGGTCCCGGGACTACGTTCCGGTGAGCAGTTCTTC
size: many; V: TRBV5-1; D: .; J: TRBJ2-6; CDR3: CASSYGGAGQAGANVLTF; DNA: TGCGCCAGCAGCTACGGAGGAGCGGGACAGGCTGGGGCCAACGTCCTGACTTTC
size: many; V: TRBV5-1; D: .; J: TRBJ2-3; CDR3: CASSLTGYDTDTQYF; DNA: TGCGCCAGCAGCTTGACAGGCTACGACACAGATACGCAGTATTTT